This entry lists 21 T cell receptor beta chains sequenced from one sample in a study of a mutant IDH1 vaccine in newly diagnosed glioma. Time point: week 23, last vaccination. Every single dose of the vaccine, 300 ug of mutant IDH1 20-mer peptide, came with topical imiquimod. Profiled with immunoSEQ multiplex PCR; TCRdb holds only in-frame clones, not every one. The sample yields just over 65,000 clones, over 75% seen once. Their specific antigens are unknown. Sample: PBMCs, taken from a glioma patient whose treatment included an IDH1 peptide vaccine. The origin of the receptors is a man younger than 35 with glioma.

Here the CDR3 reads CASSTNGANEKLFF. Here the CDR3 DNA reads TGTGCCAGTAGTACCAACGGGGCCAATGAAAAACTGTTTTTT. The chain uses TRBV19 and TRBJ1-4; tentative D call: TRBD1 (5 bases). Germline lookup yields CDR1 LNHDA and CDR2 SQIVND (reference sequence). The germline V and J ends were trimmed by 4 bases and 5 bases, with 11 bases remaining between them. This CDR3 spans 14 amino acids.

This clone has only a few counts. The rearrangement uses TRBV2 and TRBJ1-2; 8 bases line up with TRBD1. This CDR3 spans 13 amino acids. The germline V gene encodes CDR1 SNHLY and CDR2 FYNNEI. The ends lost 10 bases at V and 8 bases at J; junction bases unmatched: 12. The CDR3 nucleotides are TGTGCCATCGGGACAGGAGGGAGCTACGGCTACACCTTC. This translates into CAIGTGGSYGYTF. The full variable domain, with the rest looked up from reference TRBV2 and TRBJ1-2, is EPEVTQTPSHQVTQMGQEVILRCVPISNHLYFYWYRQILGQKVEFLVSFYNNEISEKSEIFDDQFSVERPDGSNFTLKIRSTKLEDSAMYFCAIGTGGSYGYTFGSGTRLTVV.

The chain couples TRBV11-2 to TRBJ2-7; 7 positions agree with TRBD1. The V segment lost 3 bases and the J segment 5 bases; nucleotides outside the gene matches: 4. The CDR3 loop spans 13 amino acids. CDR1 SGHAT and CDR2 FQNNGV come from the germline V gene. The CDR3 DNA follows: TGTGCCAGCAGCTTTACTCAGGGGGACGAGCAGTACTTC. Translation gives CASSFTQGDEQYF.

V is TRBV11-1 and J is TRBJ1-1; maybe TRBD1 (5 bases). From germline, CDR1 is SGHAT and CDR2 FQDESV (reference sequence). V lost 5 bases, J lost 3 bases, and 13 bases lay in between. The CDR3 contains 14 residues. The CDR3 DNA reads TGTGCCAGCAGCCCGCGGACATCCTACACTGAAGCTTTCTTT. Translating it yields CASSPRTSYTEAFF.

V and J are TRBV19 and TRBJ1-5, with D tentatively TRBD1 (6 bases). With 6 bases removed from V and 9 bases from J, the gap between germline ends came to 15 bases. The V gene's germline CDR1 is LNHDA and CDR2 SQIVND (reference sequence). This CDR3 is 13 amino acids long. The DNA for the CDR3 is TGTGCCAGTAGCCTCGACAGGTCTTGGCCCCAGCATTTT. Protein sequence: CASSLDRSWPQHF.

V and J are TRBV12-5 and TRBJ1-2; no clear D gene. Germline CDR1 LGHNT, CDR2 FRNRAP. The CDR3 is made up of 12 amino acids. Trimming left V 0 bases short and J 4 bases short, with 3 bases between. The CDR3 bases are TGTGCTAGTGGTTTGGTGACCTATGGCTACACCTTC. It is translated as CASGLVTYGYTF.

This clone came up a few times. The chain joins TRBV21-1 to TRBJ2-7; TRBD1 was called by the table and not checked on the DNA. TRBV21-1 is tagged as a pseudogene. CDR3 length: 8 residues. The CDR3 is CAPRQGLF. The DNA for the CDR3 is TGTGCCCCCAGACAGGGATTATTC.

The V call is TRBV6-6, the J call TRBJ1-2; TRBD1 matches 9 bases. The CDR3 spans 15 residues. Germline V gene lookup returns CDR1 MNHNY and CDR2 SVGAGI (reference sequence). The V segment lost 6 bases and the J segment 5 bases; nucleotides outside the gene matches: 10. CDR3 loop: CASRGTGGSEYGYTF. CDR3 bases: TGTGCCAGCAGGGGAACAGGGGGCAGCGAATATGGCTACACCTTC.

The chain carries TRBV25-1 and TRBJ2-5; D tentatively fits TRBD1 or TRBD2 (7 bases each). CDR3 length: 14 residues. CDR1 is MGHDK and CDR2 is SYGVNS in the germline V gene. Between the trimmed V and J ends, which lost 5 bases and 1 base, there was a span of 11 bases. Here the CDR3 reads CASSQGGSQETQYF. The CDR3 DNA is TGTGCCAGCAGTCAGGGGGGGAGCCAAGAGACCCAGTACTTC.

The CDR3, as DNA: TGTGCCAGCAGTCCTCGGGGAGGGGCATCTAACTATGGCTACACCTTC. Translation gives CASSPRGGASNYGYTF. This chain connects TRBV7-9 to TRBJ1-2, with D maybe TRBD1 (5 bases). The CDR3 covers 16 residues. The germline V and J ends were trimmed by 6 bases and 0 bases, with 17 bases remaining between them. Looked up from germline, CDR1 is SEHNR and CDR2 is FQNEAQ (reference sequence).

The chain joins TRBV9 to TRBJ1-2; TRBD1 agrees at 8 bases. The CDR3 consists of 15 residues. Losses at the gene ends were 0 bases for V and 2 bases for J; bases not matched to a gene: 3. Germline V gene sequence: CDR1 SGDLS, CDR2 YYNGEE. The CDR3 is CASSVGGTGNYGYTF. CDR3 nucleotides: TGTGCCAGCAGCGTAGGTGGGACAGGAAACTATGGCTACACCTTC.

This clone has only one observation. DNA for the CDR3: TGTGCCAGCAGTCCGGGAAGGGACCCTAAGGGCACTGAAGCTTTCTTT. Translating it yields CASSPGRDPKGTEAFF. V is TRBV2 and J is TRBJ1-1, with D possibly being TRBD1 (5 bases). The V end was cut by 5 bases, the J end by 4 bases, with 20 bases between. This CDR3 spans 16 amino acids. Per the germline V gene, CDR1 is SNHLY and CDR2 is FYNNEI.

V usage is TRBV7-8 and J usage is TRBJ2-4; D assignment may be TRBD1 or TRBD2 (5 bases each). CDR3 length: 17 amino acids. Germline V gene sequence: CDR1 SGHVS, CDR2 FQNEAQ. V shed 2 bases and J shed 0 bases, with 14 bases lying between them. CDR3 sequence reads: CASSLRAVGGAKNIQYF. CDR3 bases: TGTGCCAGCAGCTTAAGGGCAGTTGGGGGAGCCAAAAACATTCAGTACTTC.

This chain uses TRBV5-6 with TRBJ2-7, with D hard to call. The length of the CDR3 is 13 residues. CDR1 and CDR2 (germline): SGHDT, YYEEEE. Trimming removed 4 bases from V and 4 bases from J, with 12 bases in between. The chain's CDR3 is CASSPGSLYEQYF. The CDR3 bases are TGTGCCAGCAGCCCCGGGTCCCTGTACGAGCAGTACTTC. The entire variable domain, with the rest obtained from reference TRBV5-6 and TRBJ2-7, is as follows: DAGVTQSPTHLIKTRGQQVTLRCSPKSGHDTVSWYQQALGQGPQFIFQYYEEEERQRGNFPDRFSGHQFPNYSSELNVNALLLGDSALYLCASSPGSLYEQYFGPGTRLTVT.

The rearrangement joins TRBV30 to TRBJ1-1; no reliable D call. Germline V CDR1 and CDR2: GTSNPN, SVGIG (reference sequence). This CDR3 has 13 residues. Trimming left V 3 bases short and J 0 bases short, with 8 bases between. In DNA form, the CDR3 reads TGTGCCTGGAGAGGCAGAATGAACACTGAAGCTTTCTTT. It yields the protein CAWRGRMNTEAFF.

V is TRBV10-3 and J is TRBJ2-1; D gene unclear. This CDR3 has 13 residues. The V end was cut by 10 bases, the J end by 0 bases, with 10 bases between. Germline CDR1 ENHRY, CDR2 SYGVKD. This CDR3 reads CATGESSYNEQFF. CDR3 in DNA: TGTGCCACGGGTGAGAGCTCCTACAATGAGCAGTTCTTC.

In this sample, this clone turned up a few times. V gene TRBV6-1 combines with J gene TRBJ2-6; 8 bases are a match to TRBD1. There are 15 residues in the CDR3. J gave up 4 bases and V 8 bases, and 7 bases lay outside the gene matches. CDR1 is MNHNS, CDR2 SASEGT, per germline. This CDR3 reads CASEDREAGANVLTF. In nucleotides, the CDR3 is TGTGCCAGCGAGGACAGGGAAGCCGGGGCCAACGTCCTGACTTTC.

In DNA form, the CDR3 reads TGTGCCAGCAGTTTATCGGGGACAGGGGAGTACGAGCAGTACTTC. It codes for CASSLSGTGEYEQYF. This sequence joins TRBV27 and TRBJ2-7; 10 bases map to TRBD1. The germline V gene encodes CDR1 MNHEY and CDR2 SMNVEV (reference sequence). The CDR3 is made up of 15 amino acids. V lost 0 bases and J lost 4; bases outside the gene matches: 3.

The chain uses TRBV4-2 and TRBJ1-2, with TRBD1 matching over 7 bases. The V segment lost 4 bases and the J segment 6 bases; nucleotides outside the gene matches: 14. Per the germline V gene, CDR1 is LGHNA and CDR2 is YNFKEQ. This CDR3 region has 16 residues. CDR3 amino acids: CASSPTRQGRLHGYTF. CDR3 in DNA: TGTGCCAGCAGCCCCACCAGACAGGGCCGCCTACATGGCTACACCTTC.

The rearrangement links TRBV27 to TRBJ1-1; D remains ambiguous. V lost 10 bases to trimming and J lost 0 bases, with 12 bases between them. The CDR3 is 13 residues long. Germline V CDR1 and CDR2: MNHEY, SMNVEV (reference sequence). Here the CDR3 reads CATQRLMNTEAFF. DNA for the CDR3: TGTGCCACCCAGAGACTCATGAACACTGAAGCTTTCTTT.

This chain links TRBV18 with TRBJ1-5; D is ambiguous. CDR3 length: 13 amino acids. Trimming took 3 bases from V and 6 from J, leaving 9 bases between them. From germline, CDR1 is KGHSH and CDR2 LQKENI. The CDR3 nucleotides are TGTGCCAGCTCACCTGAGAGCGGTCAGCCCCAGCATTTT. Translated: CASSPESGQPQHF.